This T cell receptor beta chain is from a study of identifying expanded T cells in peripheral blood. Regarding the study as a whole: Over about two and four weeks, about 15 and 19 clones changed, versus around 1.3 between replicates.

The sample holds one count of this clone. Its antigen is as yet unknown. Deletions cut 4 bases from V and 0 bases from J, with 13 bases between. CDR1 WNHNN and CDR2 SYGVQD come from the germline V gene (reference sequence). The CDR3 is 17 residues long. Sequencing was performed with immunoSEQ multiplex PCR; in TCRdb, only in-frame clones are kept and a portion is missing. The sample has some 70,000 clones, under 90% seen once. The chain joins TRBV10-1 to TRBJ1-6, with D perhaps matching TRBD1 (5 bases). Sequencing used blood. The sequence was collected from a person between 18 and 75 years old in good health. The DNA for the CDR3 is TGCGCCAGCAGTGCCGGGACGCCAAGCTCCTATAATTCACCCCTCCACTTT. It translates to CASSAGTPSSYNSPLHF.